These 16 T cell receptor beta chains were all obtained from the same sample, sequenced in a study of monozygotic twins with cystic fibrosis. Measured with immunoSEQ multiplex PCR; TCRdb has only the in-frame clones, and not every one. The data show roughly 35,000 clones, with 84% seen just once and roughly 1.5% held by the top ten. Sample: blood. The receptor set was obtained from a girl aged 2-15 years with cystic fibrosis.

DNA of the CDR3: TGTGCCAGCAAGGCCCAAGGGGGCAGTGGCTATGGCTACACCTTC. Translated: CASKAQGGSGYGYTF. V is TRBV6-5 and J is TRBJ1-2; 7 bases align to TRBD1. J was trimmed by 4 bases and V by 7 bases; bases with no gene match: 12. CDR1 MNHEY and CDR2 SVGAGI come from the germline V gene. The CDR3 has 15 residues.

V is TRBV9 and J is TRBJ2-2; no clear D. The CDR3 loop spans 15 amino acids. Germline-derived CDR1 and CDR2 are SGDLS and YYNGEE. V lost 0 bases and J 0 bases, leaving 6 bases between the germline ends. The CDR3 spells CASSVVASNTGELFF. The CDR3 bases are TGTGCCAGCAGCGTAGTGGCCTCGAACACCGGGGAGCTGTTTTTT.

This clone was found a few times. The chain employs TRBV5-5 and TRBJ1-2; 9 bases map to TRBD1. The CDR3 loop spans 15 amino acids. Germline V lookup: CDR1 SGHKS, CDR2 YYEKEE (reference sequence). Losses at the gene ends were 1 base for V and 5 bases for J; bases not matched to a gene: 6. The CDR3 nucleotides are TGTGCCAGCAGCTTGTTAGGGACAGGGAGTTATGGCTACACCTTC. Amino acid sequence: CASSLLGTGSYGYTF.

The DNA for the CDR3 is TGTGCCAGCAGCATAGATCACACGGGGAGGGAGACCCAGTACTTC. Its protein is CASSIDHTGRETQYF. The chain links TRBV9 to TRBJ2-5, with D perhaps TRBD2 (6 bases). The CDR3 spans 15 residues. The V and J ends lost 4 bases and 5 bases respectively, with 18 bases between them. Germline CDR1 SGDLS, CDR2 YYNGEE.

The gene calls are TRBV7-9 and TRBJ2-1; D possibly corresponds to TRBD2 (5 bases). CDR3 length: 16 residues. Trimming shortened V by 5 bases and J by 9 bases, and 23 bases separated the two germline ends. Germline assignment: CDR1 SEHNR and CDR2 FQNEAQ (reference sequence). The CDR3 here is CASSTAVLGSKGEQFF. The CDR3 region has the DNA TGTGCCAGCAGCACGGCGGTACTAGGGTCGAAAGGTGAGCAGTTCTTC.

J is TRBJ1-2 and V is TRBV6-5; 9 nucleotides match TRBD1. V lost 5 bases and J lost 4; bases outside the gene matches: 8. Germline CDR1 MNHEY, CDR2 SVGAGI. The length of the CDR3 is 15 residues. The CDR3 nucleotides read TGTGCCAGCAGTCATCCGGGACAGGGATTCTATGGCTACACCTTC. It is translated as CASSHPGQGFYGYTF.

This clone was seen only a few times. The CDR3 sequence: CASSVGSGGGNTIYF. The CDR3 region has the DNA TGTGCCAGCAGCGTAGGGTCGGGAGGAGGAAACACCATATATTTT. The V and J genes are TRBV9 and TRBJ1-3, with D hard to call. CDR1 is SGDLS, CDR2 YYNGEE, per germline. The CDR3 extends over 15 amino acids. With 0 bases removed from V and 4 bases from J, the gap between germline ends came to 11 bases.

The J gene is TRBJ2-1, the V gene TRBV6-5, with D possibly being TRBD1 (6 bases). The CDR3 spans 12 residues. CDR1 is MNHEY, CDR2 SVGAGI, per germline. V lost 6 bases and J lost 8, with 11 bases in between. Here the CDR3 reads CASSRDRYEQFF. Here the CDR3 DNA reads TGTGCCAGCAGCCGCGACAGGTATGAGCAGTTCTTC.

The rearrangement joins TRBV30 to TRBJ2-1; the match to TRBD2 covers 7 bases. J was trimmed by 8 bases and V by 1 base; bases with no gene match: 8. This CDR3 has 14 amino acids. CDR1 GTSNPN and CDR2 SVGIG come from the germline V gene (reference sequence). The CDR3 DNA sequence: TGTGCCTGGAGTGGGTTACTAGCGAGCCATGAGCAGTTCTTC. Residues: CAWSGLLASHEQFF.

The V gene is TRBV18, the J gene TRBJ1-1; maybe TRBD1 (6 bases). The CDR3 has 18 residues. Germline lookup yields CDR1 KGHSH and CDR2 LQKENI. V lost 2 bases to trimming and J lost 0 bases, with 19 bases between them. CDR3 nucleotide sequence: TGTGCCAGCTCACCAGCTAGAGAAGCCGGGACAATGAACACTGAAGCTTTCTTT. As protein: CASSPAREAGTMNTEAFF.

The gene calls are TRBV7-2 and TRBJ2-7; D gene uncertain. The V end lost 2 bases, the J end lost 4 bases, and 15 bases lay between the germline ends. Germline V lookup: CDR1 SGHTA, CDR2 FQGNSA. The CDR3 consists of 15 residues. CDR3 amino acids: CASSLSRAPEYEQYF. CDR3 nucleotide sequence: TGTGCCAGCAGCTTAAGCCGCGCCCCAGAGTACGAGCAGTACTTC.

This chain uses TRBV4-1 with TRBJ2-7; 10 bases match TRBD1. The CDR3 has 15 amino acids. With V trimmed by 1 base and J by 2 bases, 2 bases remained unmatched. From germline, CDR1 is MGHRA and CDR2 YSYEKL. This CDR3 is CASSQAGQGAYEQYF. The CDR3 nucleotides are TGCGCCAGCAGCCAAGCAGGACAGGGGGCCTACGAGCAGTACTTC.

The chain joins TRBV5-1 to TRBJ2-3; 15 bases fit TRBD2. The V gene end was trimmed by 2 bases and the J gene end by 0 bases; junction bases not matched to a gene: 4. The CDR3 consists of 18 residues. Germline V lookup: CDR1 SGHRS, CDR2 YFSETQ. CDR3 sequence: CASSFGLAGGPSTDTQYF. The CDR3 DNA follows: TGCGCCAGCAGCTTTGGACTAGCGGGGGGGCCTAGCACAGATACGCAGTATTTT.

The rearrangement joins TRBV5-5 to TRBJ1-1, with TRBD1 matching 8 bases. CDR3 length equals 17 residues. V was pared by 3 bases and J by 2 bases, with 12 bases of the junction left unmatched. Germline V gene sequence: CDR1 SGHKS, CDR2 YYEKEE (reference sequence). CDR3 in DNA: TGTGCCAGCAGCTGGACAGGGAGGCAAACGCGAAACACTGAAGCTTTCTTT. This sequence encodes CASSWTGRQTRNTEAFF.

The chain uses TRBV30 and TRBJ1-1; no reliable D call. The CDR3 is 15 residues long. V lost 0 bases to trimming and J lost 2 bases, with 13 bases between them. CDR1 is GTSNPN, CDR2 SVGIG, per germline (reference sequence). Here the CDR3 DNA reads TGTGCCTGGAGTGTAAGGTCAGGAAGAAACACTGAAGCTTTCTTT. The encoded protein is CAWSVRSGRNTEAFF.

V and J are TRBV19 and TRBJ1-2; 7 nucleotides agree with TRBD1. The CDR3 covers 12 residues. J was trimmed by 8 bases and V by 7 bases; bases with no gene match: 7. Germline V gene data show CDR1 as LNHDA and CDR2 as SQIVND (reference sequence). CDR3 residues: CASKDRVYGYTF. The CDR3 nucleotides read TGTGCCAGTAAAGACAGGGTTTACGGCTACACCTTC.